The table lists the clone carrying this TCR beta chain with a count of one. Antigen specificity is unknown. Trimming removed 1 base at V and 0 bases at J, with 16 bases between. Per germline, CDR1 LNHNV and CDR2 YYDKDF (reference sequence). The length of the CDR3 is 18 residues. TCRdb keeps only in-frame clones here, not all; method: immunoSEQ multiplex PCR. The sample lists approximately 180,000 clones, 85% to 95% occurring once. These data are taken from a study of T cell responses to AZD1222 COVID-19 vaccine. Points from the study as a whole: Unmutated variant regions are reportedly targeted by nearly half of spike-specific TCRs. It should be noted that donors were predominantly white British and more often female, and clonal diversity was possibly underestimated. CD4 TCRs linked to vaccination spanned spike, dominating at 160-218 and 743-854. Scientists sampled the repertoires only once the peak T cell response had passed.

The sequencing here drew on peripheral blood, taken 28 days after the second dose of the MenACWY control vaccine. The sequence came from an adult who received the MenACWY meningococcal vaccine as a control. The chain combines TRBV15 with TRBJ1-3, with D tentatively TRBD1 (6 bases). The CDR3 protein is CATSRGLQGTISGNTIYF. The CDR3 DNA reads as TGTGCCACCAGCAGAGGTCTGCAGGGGACTATCTCTGGAAACACCATATATTTT.